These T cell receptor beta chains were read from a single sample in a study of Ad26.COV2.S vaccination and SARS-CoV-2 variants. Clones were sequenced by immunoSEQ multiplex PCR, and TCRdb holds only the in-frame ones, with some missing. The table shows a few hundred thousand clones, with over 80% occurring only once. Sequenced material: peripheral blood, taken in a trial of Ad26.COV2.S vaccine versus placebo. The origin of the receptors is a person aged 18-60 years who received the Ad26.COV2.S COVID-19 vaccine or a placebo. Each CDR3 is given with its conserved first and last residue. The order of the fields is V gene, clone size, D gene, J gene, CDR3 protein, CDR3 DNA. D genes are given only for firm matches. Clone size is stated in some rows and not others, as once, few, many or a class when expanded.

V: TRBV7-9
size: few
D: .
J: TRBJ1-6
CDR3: CASSFEGDSPLHF
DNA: TGTGCCAGCAGCTTTGAGGGCGATTCACCCCTCCACTTT

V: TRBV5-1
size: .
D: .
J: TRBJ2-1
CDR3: CASSLVRRADNEQFF
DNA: TGCGCCAGCAGCTTGGTTAGGAGGGCAGACAATGAGCAGTTCTTC

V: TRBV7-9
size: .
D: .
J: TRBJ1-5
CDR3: CASSLGQGKNQPQHF
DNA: TGTGCCAGCAGCTTAGGGCAGGGCAAAAATCAGCCCCAGCATTTT

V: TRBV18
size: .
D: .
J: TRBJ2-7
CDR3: CASSKQEDYEQYF
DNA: TGTGCCAGCTCAAAACAAGAAGACTACGAGCAGTACTTC

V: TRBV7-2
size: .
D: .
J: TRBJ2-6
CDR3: CASSLVFTGRGGANVLTF
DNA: TGTGCCAGCAGCTTAGTATTCACAGGGAGGGGTGGGGCCAACGTCCTGACTTTC

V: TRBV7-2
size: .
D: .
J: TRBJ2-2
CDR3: CASSPGGRTGELFF
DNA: TGTGCCAGCAGCCCCGGGGGGCGGACCGGGGAGCTGTTTTTT

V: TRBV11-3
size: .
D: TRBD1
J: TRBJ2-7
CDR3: CASSLRQGADYEQYF
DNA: TGTGCCAGCAGCCTAAGACAGGGGGCTGACTACGAGCAGTACTTC

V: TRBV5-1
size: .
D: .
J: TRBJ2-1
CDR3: CASREGINNEQFF
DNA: TGCGCCAGCAGGGAAGGGATTAACAATGAGCAGTTCTTC

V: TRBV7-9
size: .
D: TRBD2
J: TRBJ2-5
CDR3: CASSESGGGHPTETQYF
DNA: TGTGCCAGCAGCGAGAGTGGCGGGGGGCACCCCACGGAGACCCAGTACTTC

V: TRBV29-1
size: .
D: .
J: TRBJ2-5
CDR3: CSVGTGWETQYF
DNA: TGCAGCGTTGGAACAGGGTGGGAGACCCAGTACTTC

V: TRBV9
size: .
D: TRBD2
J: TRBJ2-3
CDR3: CASRTSGTDTQYF
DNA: TGTGCCAGCAGGACTAGCGGCACAGATACGCAGTATTTT

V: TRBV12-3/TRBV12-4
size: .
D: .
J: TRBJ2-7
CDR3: CASRLGLEGEQYF
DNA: TGTGCCAGCAGACTGGGTTTGGAGGGCGAGCAGTACTTC

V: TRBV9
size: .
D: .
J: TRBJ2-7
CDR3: CASSYEGPPYEQYF
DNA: TGTGCCAGCAGCTATGAGGGGCCTCCCTACGAGCAGTACTTC

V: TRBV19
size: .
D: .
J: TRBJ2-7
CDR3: CASSPVEGDEQYF
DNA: TGTGCCAGTAGTCCGGTAGAAGGGGACGAGCAGTACTTC